These 29 T cell receptor beta chains came from one sample sequenced in a study of CD8+CD57+ T cells in acquired aplastic anemia. CDR3 and TCR beta VDJ profiling relied on a genomic DNA template. TCRdb redid the calling of the reads with MiXCR, one entry per CDR3 protein. The data contain about 470,000 distinct CDR3 sequences, roughly a third of them seen just once; the ten biggest clones take up about 0.8%. CD8+CD57+ cell expansion, shown by flow cytometry, had occurred in the patients selected for sequencing. Material: sorted CD4+, CD8+, or CD8+CD57+ T cells (not recorded which) from PBMCs. The origin of the receptors is a human donor with aplastic anemia.

V and J are TRBV7-6 and TRBJ2-2; the D gene is possibly TRBD2 (6 bases). CDR1 and CDR2 (germline): SGHVS, FNYEAQ. Trimming took off 0 bases at V and 4 bases at J, with 6 bases between the two ends. CDR3 size: 14 residues. The CDR3 spells CASSLAGLTGELFF. The CDR3, as DNA: TGTGCCAGCAGCTTAGCGGGACTCACCGGGGAGCTGTTTTTT.

This clonotype has at least ten counts. The chain couples TRBV14 to TRBJ1-2; maybe TRBD1 (6 bases). Per germline, CDR1 SGHDN and CDR2 FVKESK. The CDR3 length is 14 residues. The ends were cut back, 0 bases at V and 8 bases at J, with 13 bases in the middle. In nucleotides, the CDR3 is TGTGCCAGCAGCCAAGATCTGGCAGGGACAGGCTACACCTTC. Amino acids: CASSQDLAGTGYTF.

Note on this clonotype: A much larger clone differs by one base, so this may be a read error. The gene calls are TRBV20-1 and TRBJ2-7; 8 positions match TRBD2. Germline CDR1 DFQATT, CDR2 SNEGSKA (reference sequence). V lost 4 bases and J lost 3; bases outside the gene matches: 8. This CDR3 is 14 amino acids long. CDR3 sequence reads: CSANSGLAGYEQYF. CDR3 nucleotide sequence: TGCAGTGCTAATAGCGGCCTAGCGGGCTACGAGCAGTACTTC.

The rearrangement links TRBV6-1 to TRBJ2-5; 7 positions match TRBD2. The CDR3 is 15 residues long. With 10 bases clipped from V and 3 bases from J, the junction kept 14 bases outside the gene matches. Looked up from germline, CDR1 is MNHNS and CDR2 is SASEGT. The CDR3 spells CATTRFWGGEETQYF. For the CDR3, the DNA is TGTGCCACCACACGCTTTTGGGGGGGGGAAGAGACCCAGTACTTC.

To note about this clonotype: An end of the junction does not agree with germline; a read error may underlie this. This chain connects TRBV10-3 to TRBJ2-7; possible D gene TRBD2, 7 bases. This CDR3 is 14 amino acids long. The germline V gene has CDR1 ENHRY and CDR2 SYGVKD. In DNA form, the CDR3 reads TGTGCCACGTGGGGGGAGGGGGGACTGAGGGAGCAATACTTC. Translated: CATWGEGGLREQYF.

This chain joins TRBV3-1 and TRBJ2-3; perhaps TRBD2 as D (6 bases). Germline V gene data show CDR1 as LGHDT and CDR2 as YNNKEL (reference sequence). The V end lost 0 bases, the J end lost 3 bases, and 16 bases lay between the germline ends. The CDR3 is made up of 17 amino acids. The CDR3 DNA is TGTGCCAGCAGCCAAGATCTTCCGGGGGATCCTACAGATACGCAGTATTTT. Protein product: CASSQDLPGDPTDTQYF.

This clonotype has only a few counts. The CDR3 DNA sequence: TGTGCCAGCAGGGAAAGATGGGGACAAACTAACACTGAAGCTTTCTTT. Its protein product is CASRERWGQTNTEAFF. This chain uses TRBV2 with TRBJ1-1, with a weak D call TRBD1 (6 bases). Deletions cut 6 bases from V and 2 bases from J, with 19 bases between. The CDR3 is 16 residues long. Germline V lookup: CDR1 SNHLY, CDR2 FYNNEI. The full variable domain, completed using reference TRBV2 and TRBJ1-1, is EPEVTQTPSHQVTQMGQEVILRCVPISNHLYFYWYRQILGQKVEFLVSFYNNEISEKSEIFDDQFSVERPDGSNFTLKIRSTKLEDSAMYFCASRERWGQTNTEAFFGQGTRLTVV.

This clonotype was recorded at least ten times. V usage is TRBV20-1 and J usage is TRBJ1-6; 7 bases line up with TRBD1. The CDR3 has 13 residues. In germline, CDR1 is DFQATT, CDR2 SNEGSKA (reference sequence). V lost 0 bases and J lost 14; bases outside the gene matches: 7. The CDR3 nucleotides are TGCAGTGCTAGAGACCAGGGGGGTCAGGCCCTCCACTTT. Encoded protein: CSARDQGGQALHF.

This clonotype has more than one count but fewer than ten. The V gene is TRBV5-4, the J gene TRBJ2-3, with TRBD2 matching over 8 bases. The CDR3 covers 16 residues. The germline V gene encodes CDR1 SGHNT and CDR2 YYREEE (reference sequence). V gave up 0 bases and J gave up 7 bases; unmatched junction bases: 10. The CDR3 is CASSLVAGSSMNTQYF. The CDR3 DNA sequence: TGTGCCAGCAGCTTGGTAGCGGGGTCATCCATGAATACGCAGTATTTT.

A remark on this clonotype: Here the CDR3 omits its conserved ending phenylalanine or tryptophan, so a read error is the likely source. This chain links TRBV12-3 or TRBV12-4 with TRBJ2-7, with unresolved D. The CDR3 spans 13 residues. With 3 bases removed from V and 2 bases from J, the gap between germline ends came to 8 bases. CDR3 DNA sequence: TGTGCCAGCAGTTTTGGAAGCACCTACGAGCAGTACCTC. It translates to CASSFGSTYEQYL.

The V call is TRBV4-1, the J call TRBJ2-2; D is unclear. The CDR3 runs to 14 residues. CDR1 is MGHRA and CDR2 is YSYEKL in the germline V gene. Trimming took 2 bases from V and 1 from J, leaving 5 bases between them. The DNA for the CDR3 is TGCGCCAGCAGCCAACTATGGAACACCGGGGAGCTGTTTTTT. Protein: CASSQLWNTGELFF.

Of note for this clonotype: The germline gene is not matched at one end of the junction; a read error may be the cause. This chain connects TRBV10-3 to TRBJ1-1; a possible D gene is TRBD1 (5 bases). The CDR3 totals 14 residues. Germline CDR1 is ENHRY and CDR2 is SYGVKD. Here the CDR3 DNA reads TGTGCCAGCAGTTACCTCCCGGGGCGCACTGAAGCTTTCTTT. It translates to CASSYLPGRTEAFF.

CDR3 sequence (DNA): TGTGCCAGCAGTGTAGGGCGATCCTACAATGAGCAGTTCTTC. Its translation is CASSVGRSYNEQFF. This chain uses TRBV25-1 with TRBJ2-1; no clear D. This CDR3 has 14 amino acids. Germline V gives CDR1 MGHDK, CDR2 SYGVNS. Trimming removed 4 bases at V and 1 base at J, with 8 bases between.

The rearrangement joins TRBV29-1 to TRBJ2-1; 8 bases match TRBD1. The V segment lost 5 bases and the J segment 9 bases; nucleotides outside the gene matches: 6. This CDR3 has 12 residues. In germline, CDR1 is SQVTM, CDR2 ANQGSEA. The CDR3 region has the DNA TGCAGCGTTTTTCAGGGGGCGAGTGAGCAGTTCTTC. This sequence encodes CSVFQGASEQFF.

The V and J genes are TRBV20-1 and TRBJ1-2; TRBD1 aligns across 7 bases. Germline V gives CDR1 DFQATT, CDR2 SNEGSKA (reference sequence). The CDR3 is made up of 13 amino acids. Trimming cost V 5 bases and J 4 bases; bases outside gene matches: 7. The CDR3 DNA reads as TGCAGTGCTCGGACAGGCTTGGGCTATGGCTACACCTTC. It is translated as CSARTGLGYGYTF.

This clonotype turned up a few times. The chain combines TRBV25-1 with TRBJ2-5; TRBD2 matches at 10 bases. J lost 2 bases, V lost 3 bases, and 9 bases had no gene match. Looked up from germline, CDR1 is MGHDK and CDR2 is SYGVNS. The CDR3 runs to 17 residues. This CDR3 reads CASSDTVVAGGQETQYF. CDR3 bases: TGTGCCAGCAGTGACACCGTGGTAGCGGGAGGACAAGAGACCCAGTACTTC. The full variable domain, in which reference TRBV25-1 and TRBJ2-5 provide the parts outside the CDR3, is EADIYQTPRYLVIGTGKKITLECSQTMGHDKMYWYQQDPGMELHLIHYSYGVNSTEKGDLSSESTVSRIRTEHFPLTLESARPSHTSQYLCASSDTVVAGGQETQYFGPGTRLLVL.

With respect to this clonotype: The germline gene is not matched at one end of the junction; a read error may be the cause. V is TRBV9 and J is TRBJ2-1, with TRBD1 matching 8 bases. Germline CDR1 SGDLS, CDR2 YYNGEE. The CDR3 is 16 amino acids. The chain's CDR3 is CAISVGGTGTYNEQFF. The CDR3 coding sequence is TGTGCCATCAGCGTAGGGGGGACAGGTACCTACAATGAGCAGTTCTTC.

The genes are TRBV5-1 and TRBJ2-7; D may be TRBD1 (5 bases). This CDR3 contains 16 residues. Trimming left V 2 bases short and J 2 bases short, with 17 bases between. Per germline, CDR1 SGHRS and CDR2 YFSETQ. Written as DNA, the CDR3 is TGCGCCAGCAGCTTCGAAATGGTGGGGCTTGCCTACGAGCAGTACTTC. Protein: CASSFEMVGLAYEQYF. The complete variable domain, with remaining parts taken from reference TRBV5-1 and TRBJ2-7, reads KAGVTQTPRYLIKTRGQQVTLSCSPISGHRSVSWYQQTPGQGLQFLFEYFSETQRNKGNFPGRFSGRQFSNSRSEMNVSTLELGDSALYLCASSFEMVGLAYEQYFGPGTRLTVT.

CDR3 region: CASSPGTGGRNQPQHF. CDR3 coding DNA: TGTGCCAGCAGCCCGGGGACAGGCGGACGCAATCAGCCCCAGCATTTT. The chain links TRBV11-1 to TRBJ1-5, with 8 bases matching TRBD1. J was trimmed by 2 bases and V by 5 bases; bases with no gene match: 8. This CDR3 has 16 residues. Germline V CDR1 and CDR2: SGHAT, FQDESV (reference sequence).

In the case of this clonotype: The junction departs from germline at one end; a sequencing error may be responsible. The chain combines TRBV10-3 with TRBJ1-1; D perhaps matches TRBD1 (5 bases). Per germline, CDR1 ENHRY and CDR2 SYGVKD. The CDR3 covers 15 residues. The CDR3 is CASSLFGGGITEAFF. CDR3 nucleotides: TGTGCCAGCAGTTTGTTCGGGGGGGGAATCACTGAAGCTTTCTTT.

This clonotype has a handful of counts. An end of the junction does not agree with germline; a read error may underlie this. The rearrangement joins TRBV20-1 to TRBJ1-4; TRBD1 matches 7 bases. In germline, CDR1 is DFQATT, CDR2 SNEGSKA (reference sequence). CDR3 size: 15 residues. DNA of the CDR3: TGCAGTGCTAGAGATGAGGGACAGCCTAAGGAAAAACTGTTTTTT. Amino acid sequence: CSARDEGQPKEKLFF.

The chain combines TRBV24-1 with TRBJ1-1, with a possible D match to TRBD1 (6 bases). Between the trimmed V and J ends, which lost 2 bases and 5 bases, there was a span of 14 bases. Germline CDR1 reads KGHDR; CDR2 reads SFDVKD. The CDR3 spans 15 residues. CDR3 bases: TGTGCCACCAGTGATTCGTCGTTAGGGGGGACTGAAGCTTTCTTT. This encodes CATSDSSLGGTEAFF.

This rearrangement joins TRBV24-1 to TRBJ2-7; TRBD2 matches 8 bases. Germline V gene lookup returns CDR1 KGHDR and CDR2 SFDVKD. The length of the CDR3 is 14 residues. V was pared by 11 bases and J by 6 bases, with 14 bases of the junction left unmatched. The DNA for the CDR3 is TGTGCCAGCAGCGGGGGACTTCGTTCCAGCGAGCAGTACTTC. Residues: CASSGGLRSSEQYF.

The V gene is TRBV10-1, the J gene TRBJ1-2; D remains unclear. The CDR3 covers 12 residues. V gave up 8 bases and J gave up 7 bases, with 14 bases separating them. Germline CDR1 and CDR2: WNHNN and SYGVQD (reference sequence). The CDR3 here is CASPTSPAGYTF. The CDR3 bases are TGCGCCAGCCCGACCTCCCCTGCTGGCTACACCTTC.

This clonotype has more than one count but fewer than ten. The J gene is TRBJ2-7, the V gene TRBV12-3 or TRBV12-4; TRBD2 matches 9 bases. The J segment lost 7 bases and the V segment lost 3 bases, leaving 13 bases of the junction unmatched. This CDR3 contains 16 residues. As DNA, the CDR3 is TGTGCCAGCAGTTTCGGGTCTGCGGGGGGGGGTCGGGAGCAGTACTTC. Translated: CASSFGSAGGGREQYF.

This clonotype has more than one count but fewer than ten. The V call is TRBV12-3 or TRBV12-4, the J call TRBJ2-3; D may match TRBD1 or TRBD2 (6 bases each). V was shortened by 4 bases and J by 2 bases, with 13 bases between the two germline ends. The length of the CDR3 is 15 residues. The CDR3 loop is CASSWGALPTDTQYF. The CDR3 DNA reads TGTGCCAGCAGTTGGGGGGCCCTGCCCACAGATACGCAGTATTTT.

V usage is TRBV25-1 and J usage is TRBJ2-3; 11 nucleotides align to TRBD2. The CDR3 length is 18 residues. V lost 6 bases, J lost 0 bases, and 11 bases stayed unmatched. Germline CDR1 and CDR2: MGHDK and SYGVNS. The CDR3 DNA reads as TGTGCCAGCAGACCTATTGGACTAGCGGGCCAAAGCACAGATACGCAGTATTTT. Translating gives CASRPIGLAGQSTDTQYF.

This clonotype was counted ten times or more. The rearrangement links TRBV29-1 to TRBJ1-2; D is uncertain. Trimming pared 6 bases from V and 4 bases from J, leaving 9 bases between. The CDR3 spans 11 residues. Germline CDR1 reads SQVTM; CDR2 reads ANQGSEA. CDR3 nucleotides: TGCAGCGTGGCTGACGGCTATGGCTACACCTTC. Translating it yields CSVADGYGYTF.

On this clonotype: The conserved closing phenylalanine or tryptophan is absent in this CDR3, likely reflecting a read error. The chain links TRBV5-1 to TRBJ2-7, with 7 bases aligning to TRBD2. Germline trimming cut 3 bases from V and 3 bases from J; bases unmatched to any gene: 0. The CDR3 runs 12 residues. Germline-derived CDR1 and CDR2 are SGHRS and YFSETQ. The CDR3 coding sequence is TGCGCCAGCAGCTCGGGGGGCTACGAGCAGTACTCC. Protein sequence: CASSSGGYEQYS.